This section outlines one T cell receptor beta chain sequence together with its context. Antigen: not known. V was clipped by 2 bases and J by 6 bases, with 11 bases between them. The CDR3 has 13 amino acids. Germline values: CDR1 LNHDA, CDR2 SQIVND (reference sequence). The data originate from a study of CD8+CD57+ T cells in acquired aplastic anemia. General study results and limits: Statistical testing detected no significant gap in CD8+ Simpson's diversity between patients and controls. Shared by patients and controls, roughly 28 CD8+ CDR3s were abundant in patients.

TCR beta VDJ and CDR3 profiles were obtained from a genomic DNA template. TCRdb redid the calling of the reads with MiXCR, one entry per CDR3 protein. The sample includes about 240,000 distinct CDR3 sequences, around half seen only once; the top ten take 7.8%. Sequenced patients had shown CD8+CD57+ cell expansion by flow cytometry. Therapy had not been given to patients before blood sampling. The chain employs TRBV19 and TRBJ2-7; D unclear. The sequenced material came from sorted CD4+, CD8+, or CD8+CD57+ T cells (not recorded which) from PBMCs. This clonotype originated in a human donor with aplastic anemia. Here the CDR3 DNA reads TGTGCCAGTAGTATATTCTCTGGGTCCGAGCAGTACTTC. The encoded protein is CASSIFSGSEQYF.